The rows below give T cell receptor beta chains drawn from one sample of a study of T cell repertoires in cytomegalovirus infection. MiXCR, run by TCRdb on the reads, gives a single entry per CDR3 protein. This sample yields nearly 550,000 distinct CDR3 sequences, of which 16% are seen a single time; approximately 24% belongs to the top ten. The sequencing sample was made of CD8+ T cells from PBMCs. Every receptor here comes from a human donor in good health (CMV status not recorded). Some clones in this sample may be carry-over from other donors' samples. CDR3s include the opening cysteine and the closing phenylalanine or tryptophan. A D gene is named only where the DNA matches it firmly. A clone size is listed for some rows: how often the clone was seen (once, few, many), or a class if it is expanded.

v_call	d_call	j_call	clone_size	cdr3_nt	cdr3_aa
TRBV7-9	NA	TRBJ1-3	many	TGTGCCAGCAGCTTAGCGCTTCGGCGCGCCATATATTTT	CASSLALRRAIYF
TRBV5-4	NA	TRBJ2-7	many	TGTGCCAGCAGCTTGGTCTGGGGTGATTACTACGAGCAGTACTTC	CASSLVWGDYYEQYF
TRBV6-4	NA	TRBJ1-2	many	TGTGCCAGCAGTGAAAACAGCGAAAGCACTGGCTACACCTTC	CASSENSESTGYTF
TRBV2	TRBD2	TRBJ2-1	few	TGTGCCAGCAGTGAAGGACTAGCGGGGGGTTACAATGAGCAGTTCTTC	CASSEGLAGGYNEQFF
TRBV19	NA	TRBJ1-5	NA	TGTGCCAGTAGTAGGTCCCCCGGGACCCAAAGGAGGGATCAGCCCCAGCATTTT	CASSRSPGTQRRDQPQHF
TRBV19	TRBD2	TRBJ2-1	few	TGTGCCAGTAAAACTAGCGGGAGGGGGGACAATGAGCAGTTCTTC	CASKTSGRGDNEQFF
TRBV12-3/TRBV12-4	NA	TRBJ2-5	NA	TGTGCCAGCAGTTCAAGGAGGGACAACGTGCTAGAGACCCAGTACTTC	CASSSRRDNVLETQYF
TRBV9	NA	TRBJ2-3	few	TGTGCCAGCAGCGTAGAGGTAGGAGGGAGCACAGATACGCAGTATTTT	CASSVEVGGSTDTQYF
TRBV15	TRBD1	TRBJ1-5	many	TGTGCCACCAGCAGAGGACAGGGGGCTAAGCCCCAGCATTTT	CATSRGQGAKPQHF
TRBV27	TRBD2	TRBJ2-7	NA	TGTGCCAGCAGTCACACCACTAGCGGGCCCACCTACGAGCAGTACTTC	CASSHTTSGPTYEQYF
TRBV28	NA	TRBJ2-7	many	TGTGCCAGCAGAGAGATTCTAGCGTCCTCCTACGAGCAGTACTTC	CASREILASSYEQYF
TRBV4-1	TRBD1	TRBJ2-1	few	TGCGCCAGCAGCTCCCGGGACAGGGGGTTCAATGAGCAGTTCTTC	CASSSRDRGFNEQFF
TRBV7-2	TRBD2	TRBJ2-1	few	TGTGCCAGCAACCCCAAACTAGCGGGATATTACAATGAGCAGTTCTTC	CASNPKLAGYYNEQFF
TRBV5-3	TRBD2	TRBJ2-1	NA	TGTGCCAGCAAACTGACAGCGGGAGCTCCCTACAATGAGCAGTTCTTC	CASKLTAGAPYNEQFF
TRBV5-6	NA	TRBJ1-1	NA	TGTGCCAGCAGCTTGGCCGGGAGCAGGAACACTGAAGCTTTCTTT	CASSLAGSRNTEAFF
TRBV6-1	NA	TRBJ2-7	NA	TGTGCCAGCAGGCCCGGAGGGGGCTACGAGCAGTACTTC	CASRPGGGYEQYF
TRBV3-1	TRBD2	TRBJ2-1	NA	TGTGCCAGCAGCTGGGGCACGGGACTAGGGTTTTATGAGCAGTTCTTC	CASSWGTGLGFYEQFF
TRBV5-1	NA	TRBJ1-1	few	TGCGCCAGCAGCTTGGCCGGGACCCGGACTGAAGCTTTCTTT	CASSLAGTRTEAFF
TRBV7-9	TRBD1	TRBJ2-7	few	TGTGCCAGCAGCTTTCGGGACAGAATCTACGAGCAGTACTTC	CASSFRDRIYEQYF
TRBV11-2	NA	TRBJ2-3	many	TGTGCCAGCAGCTTAGTAGGCTTTTCCGCAGATACGCAGTATTTT	CASSLVGFSADTQYF
TRBV7-3	NA	TRBJ2-3	many	TGTGCCAGCAGCTCCCCGGGGGGCACAGATACGCAGTATTTT	CASSSPGGTDTQYF
TRBV6-4	TRBD2	TRBJ2-3	many	TGTGCCAGCAGTGGGACTAGCGGGGCAGATACGCAGTATTTT	CASSGTSGADTQYF
TRBV7-6	NA	TRBJ1-2	many	TGTGCCAGCAGCTTAGCGGACGGGGCGGGGTATGGCTACACCTTC	CASSLADGAGYGYTF
TRBV29-1	TRBD2	TRBJ2-7	NA	TGCAGCGTTGTTGGAGCCCATAGCGGGGAACACTTC	CSVVGAHSGEHF
TRBV7-8	TRBD1	TRBJ1-2	many	TGTGCCAGCAGCTTAGTACCGGACCAAGGGACAGATGGCTACACCTTC	CASSLVPDQGTDGYTF
TRBV5-5	NA	TRBJ1-3	NA	TGTGCCAGCAGCCCTACGGACAGTTATGGAAACACCAAATATTTT	CASSPTDSYGNTKYF
TRBV6-1	NA	TRBJ1-2	once	TGTGCCACCCATCCTTACGGGGGCTACACCTTC	CATHPYGGYTF
TRBV5-1	NA	TRBJ1-1	NA	TGCGCCAGCAGCTCCTCGGGACGACTGAACACTGAAGCTTTCTTT	CASSSSGRLNTEAFF
TRBV2	NA	TRBJ2-3	NA	TGTGCCAGCAGTGAAGGGTCGTCGGATACGCAGTATTTT	CASSEGSSDTQYF
TRBV12-5	NA	TRBJ1-2	many	TGTGCTAGTGGTTTGGTAGACTTTCCAGCCGTGGGCGGCTACACCTTC	CASGLVDFPAVGGYTF
TRBV29-1	TRBD1	TRBJ1-2	few	TGCAGCGTTGACCAGGACAGGGGGAGTAGCTACACCTTC	CSVDQDRGSSYTF
TRBV6-2/TRBV6-3	NA	TRBJ2-1	NA	TGTGCCAGCAGTCCCCAGGGGGGGTACTTCGTAGAGCAGTTCTTC	CASSPQGGYFVEQFF
TRBV27	TRBD1	TRBJ1-1	NA	TGTGCCAGCAGTTCTTATACTCAGGGGGACACTGAAGCTTTCTTT	CASSSYTQGDTEAFF
TRBV12-5	NA	TRBJ1-2	few	TGTGCTAGTGGCTCCGGGACGGATGTCTATGGCTACACCTTC	CASGSGTDVYGYTF
TRBV2	NA	TRBJ2-2	few	TGTGCCAGCACCCCCGGATGGAGGGGGCCCCAGACGTCTGACGGGGAGCTGTTTTTT	CASTPGWRGPQTSDGELFF
TRBV2	NA	TRBJ1-1	NA	TGTGCCAGCAGTGAATGGGGGGATGACACTGAAGCTTTCTTT	CASSEWGDDTEAFF
TRBV11-3	TRBD2	TRBJ2-1	few	TGTGCCAGCAGCTCGGAACTAGCGGGATCCAATGAGCAGTTCTTC	CASSSELAGSNEQFF
TRBV27	NA	TRBJ1-1	many	TGTGCCAGCAGTCCTGGACCGAAGGGGGTTGGTACTGAAGCTTTCTTT	CASSPGPKGVGTEAFF
TRBV19	NA	TRBJ1-5	few	TGTGCCAGTAGGCCTCCGGGGACCCCGTCCCGGCCCCAGCATTTT	CASRPPGTPSRPQHF
TRBV20-1	TRBD2	TRBJ2-7	NA	TGCAGTGCTAGAGCGGTAGCGGGAGGCTACGAGCAGTACTTC	CSARAVAGGYEQYF
TRBV5-1	NA	TRBJ1-2	NA	TGCGCCAGCAGCTTGGCCAGACGCGATGGCTACACCTTC	CASSLARRDGYTF
TRBV4-2	NA	TRBJ2-1	few	TGTGCCAGCAGCCAAGGGGGTAAGAGGCTTGCGTTC	CASSQGGKRLAF
TRBV19	TRBD1	TRBJ2-5	few	TGTGCCAGTAGTGAGGACAGGGGACTCCAAGAGACCCAGTACTTC	CASSEDRGLQETQYF
TRBV15	NA	TRBJ1-3	NA	TGTGCCACCAGCAGAGATCGGGGACATCGAAACACCATATATTTT	CATSRDRGHRNTIYF
TRBV5-6	TRBD1	TRBJ1-1	many	TGTGCCAGCAGCTTCGGAAGGACAGGGCGAATGAACACTGAAGCTTTCTTT	CASSFGRTGRMNTEAFF
TRBV7-3	TRBD2	TRBJ2-1	many	TGTGCCAGCAGCCCCCTAGCGGGGGGAGACAATGAGCAGTTCTTC	CASSPLAGGDNEQFF
TRBV20-1	TRBD1	TRBJ1-2	NA	TGCAGTGCTTACACAGGGGGCTTTCCTGGCTACACCTTC	CSAYTGGFPGYTF
TRBV11-2	NA	TRBJ1-1	many	TGTGCCAGCAGCTTAGCTTCGGGGAAGGCGAACACTGAAGCTTTCTTT	CASSLASGKANTEAFF
TRBV7-9	TRBD2	TRBJ2-7	many	TGTGCCAGCAGCTTATATCGGGAGGGAGAGGGCGAGCAGTACTTC	CASSLYREGEGEQYF
TRBV7-2	NA	TRBJ1-1	many	TGTGCCAGCTCCCATGGAGTGGGGGTCCCGAACACTGAAGCTTTCTTT	CASSHGVGVPNTEAFF
TRBV13	NA	TRBJ1-5	many	TGTGCCAGCAGCTTAGGAGGGGCCGGCAATCAGCCCCAGCATTTT	CASSLGGAGNQPQHF
TRBV6-2/TRBV6-3	NA	TRBJ2-7	NA	TGTGCCAGCAGCCCAAGGACAGCCTCCGAGCAGTACTTC	CASSPRTASEQYF
TRBV24-1	NA	TRBJ1-4	few	TGTGCCACCAGTGATCCGTCGGACAGCGAAAAACTGTTTTTT	CATSDPSDSEKLFF